The clone carrying this T cell receptor beta chain was counted a single time. The CDR3 consists of 15 residues. V dropped 5 bases and J dropped 4; count of bases not matched to a gene: 10. Per germline, CDR1 MNHEY and CDR2 SVGAGI. This sample is part of a study of cytomegalovirus exposure and HLA in healthy donors. 13 Jbeta primers and 60 Vbeta primers were used for the PCR. Clones were sequenced by immunoSEQ multiplex PCR, and TCRdb holds only the in-frame ones, with some missing. The table includes fewer than 100,000 clones, roughly 80% detected once. The J gene is TRBJ2-5, the V gene TRBV6-5; 7 bases line up with TRBD1. The sample taken for sequencing was PBMCs. This receptor was identified in a man in his sixties in good health and CMV-seropositive. Here the CDR3 DNA reads TGTGCCAGCAGTACCCGACAGGGAAGAGGAGAGACCCAGTACTTC. This encodes CASSTRQGRGETQYF.